Following are 5 T cell receptor beta chains from one sample sequenced in a study of T cell responses to AZD1222 COVID-19 vaccine. The assay was immunoSEQ multiplex PCR, and TCRdb's table has in-frame clones only and misses some. The sample carries 150,000 or so clones, more than 80% recorded once. Here the sequenced sample was peripheral blood, taken on day 0 of AZD1222 vaccination. The receptor set was obtained from an adult in good health.

This chain uses TRBV6-5 with TRBJ1-2, with 8 positions matching TRBD1. Per the germline V gene, CDR1 is MNHEY and CDR2 is SVGAGI. V shed 6 bases, J shed 3 bases, and the junction held 3 bases outside the gene matches. CDR3 length: 13 amino acids. CDR3 sequence (DNA): TGTGCCAGCAGGGCGGACAGGGACTATGGCTACACCTTC. The encoded protein is CASRADRDYGYTF.

The chain couples TRBV7-9 to TRBJ1-2; D remains unclear. Between the trimmed V and J ends, which lost 5 bases and 2 bases, there was a span of 15 bases. This CDR3 spans 15 amino acids. The germline V gene has CDR1 SEHNR and CDR2 FQNEAQ (reference sequence). The CDR3: CASSTSAGPNYGYTF. Written as DNA, the CDR3 is TGTGCCAGCAGCACCTCCGCCGGCCCCAACTATGGCTACACCTTC.

The CDR3 spells CASSPQRDGFDTQYF. CDR3 sequence (DNA): TGTGCCAGCAGCCCGCAGCGGGACGGATTTGATACGCAGTATTTT. The rearrangement uses TRBV11-3 and TRBJ2-3; TRBD2 agrees at 7 bases. Germline V lookup: CDR1 SGHNT, CDR2 YENEEA. This CDR3 comprises 15 residues. V trimming: 5 bases; J trimming: 6 bases; junction bases outside the gene matches: 11.

The chain couples TRBV6-1 to TRBJ2-5; D may be TRBD1 or TRBD2 (7 bases each). The CDR3 covers 14 residues. CDR1 MNHNS and CDR2 SASEGT come from the germline V gene. V was clipped by 2 bases and J by 4 bases, with 11 bases between them. The CDR3 spells CASSEQGGAETQYF. For the CDR3, the DNA is TGTGCCAGCAGTGAACAGGGGGGGGCAGAGACCCAGTACTTC.

The V call is TRBV27, the J call TRBJ1-1; tentative D call: TRBD1 (6 bases). The CDR3 is 13 residues long. V shed 7 bases and J shed 10 bases, with 19 bases lying between them. Per the germline V gene, CDR1 is MNHEY and CDR2 is SMNVEV (reference sequence). The DNA of the CDR3 is TGTGCCAGCACGCCAACTGGGGGGCAGAGAGCTTTCTTT. Its translation is CASTPTGGQRAFF.